The rows below give T cell receptor beta chains drawn from one sample of a study of blood T cell repertoires in COVID-19. Libraries were prepared by immunoSEQ multiplex PCR; TCRdb keeps only in-frame clonotypes and omits some of them. The data hold around 38,000 clones, with 80% to 90% observed a single time. The specimen was peripheral blood. All receptors derive from a human donor in a cohort sampled during active COVID-19. Both conserved end residues are part of each CDR3.

TRBJ2-2 | TRBV13 | CASSPRVPGAGGELFF
TRBJ1-1 | TRBV12-3/TRBV12-4 | CASSLTGRTEAFF
TRBJ1-5 | TRBV18 | CASSPGQGGPQPQHF
TRBJ1-5 | TRBV18 | CASSPTDGGGQPQHF
TRBJ2-3 | TRBV5-1 | CASSSTGVSTDTQYF
TRBJ1-2 | TRBV3-1/TRBV3-2 | CASSQDGRVYGYTF
TRBJ1-3 | TRBV6-6 | CAGTSGASGNTIYF
TRBJ2-5 | TRBV5-4 | CASSQDPRGETQYF
TRBJ2-1 | TRBV9 | CASSYTGLAGDNEQFF
TRBJ2-1 | TRBV4-1 | CASSQVRGSLSYNEQFF
TRBJ2-2 | TRBV5-4 | CASSAGTLNTGELFF
TRBJ2-4 | TRBV1 | CTSSSRQDIQYF
TRBJ2-7 | TRBV11-2 | CASSLGLDTSESYEQYF
TRBJ2-3 | TRBV15 | CATSREGLQTDTQYF
TRBJ1-2 | TRBV5-6 | CASRRDRRLLYGYTF
TRBJ2-3 | TRBV20-1 | CSASRPEVATSGRVADTQYF
TRBJ1-1 | TRBV27 | CASSFLFVGTDEAFF
TRBJ2-4 | TRBV25-1 | CASSTRGVAKNIQYF
TRBJ2-5 | TRBV12-5 | CASGPSAGVWETQYF
TRBJ2-7 | TRBV19 | CASGTGKYEQYF
TRBJ2-3 | TRBV27 | CASGRGVWSDTQYF
TRBJ2-1 | TRBV2 | CATHTTGNEQFF
TRBJ1-2 | TRBV7-9 | CASSMTGANYGYTF
TRBJ1-5 | TRBV27 | CASSLYTGSNQPQHF
TRBJ2-5 | TRBV4-1 | CASSQRLLAGGKETQYF
TRBJ2-7 | TRBV19 | CASSIAQGGEQYF
TRBJ1-5 | TRBV19 | CASSFYISGRTGARAAQHF
TRBJ1-5 | TRBV5-1 | CASSLASADGPQHF
TRBJ1-5 | TRBV9 | CASSAKSQGRPQHF